This TCR beta chain was captured in a study of breast tumors, draining lymph nodes, adjacent tissues. On this clonotype: Its antigen is not known.

Germline V gene lookup returns CDR1 MNHNS and CDR2 SASEGT. V shed 6 bases and J 2 bases; nucleotides not matched to a gene: 10. This CDR3 comprises 15 residues. The study's findings and limits: Data fit most tumor T cells coming from lymph node, expanding in tumor. Compared with lymph nodes, tumors were less diverse; compared with nontumor tissue, more.

TCRdb fed the multiplex PCR reads into MiXCR, producing one record per CDR3 protein. The repertoire consists of tens of thousands of distinct CDR3 sequences, with roughly 23% occurring once and the leading ten covering 6.5% to 8%. The specimen sequenced was breast tumor tissue. The clonotype was recovered from a female donor with breast cancer. Some clones in this sample may be carry-over from other donors' samples. The genes are TRBV6-1 and TRBJ2-7, with TRBD1 matching 7 bases. The CDR3 bases are TGTGCCAGCAGCAGACGACAGGGAGACCCCTACGAGCAGTACTTC. This translates into CASSRRQGDPYEQYF.